Described below is a single T cell receptor (beta chain) sequence and its context. This could be a read error, since a much larger clone is one nucleotide away. From RNA transcripts, TCR beta CDR3 regions were amplified. TCR CDR3 underwent first-round RT-PCR with the HTBI primer set. TCRdb fed the multiplex PCR reads into MiXCR, producing one record per CDR3 protein. This sample has approximately 400,000 distinct CDR3 sequences; roughly 14% occur once, and the top ten carry about 20%. The data were obtained in a study of T cells in Graves' hyperthyroidism and ophthalmopathy. This CDR3 region has 14 residues. CDR1 and CDR2 (germline): LNHNV, YYDKDF (reference sequence). The V end was cut by 6 bases, the J end by 2 bases, with 10 bases between. Patients showing uncontrolled infection, other autoimmune disease, pregnancy or lactation were ineligible.

The chain is built from TRBV15 and TRBJ2-2; D might be TRBD1 (5 bases). The sample was blood. The clonotype comes from a woman aged 25-40 years with Graves' ophthalmopathy. The CDR3 reads CATRTVVNTGELFF. The CDR3 DNA follows: TGTGCCACCAGGACAGTAGTAAACACCGGGGAGCTGTTTTTT.